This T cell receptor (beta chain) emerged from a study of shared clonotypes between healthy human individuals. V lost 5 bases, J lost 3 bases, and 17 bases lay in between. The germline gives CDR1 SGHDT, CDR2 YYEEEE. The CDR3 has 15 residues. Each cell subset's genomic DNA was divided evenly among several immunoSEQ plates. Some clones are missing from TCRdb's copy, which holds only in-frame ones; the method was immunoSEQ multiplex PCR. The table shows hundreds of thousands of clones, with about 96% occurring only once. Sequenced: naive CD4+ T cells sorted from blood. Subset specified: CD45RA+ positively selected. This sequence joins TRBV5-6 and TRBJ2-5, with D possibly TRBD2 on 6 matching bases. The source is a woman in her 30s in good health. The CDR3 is CASSYTRDSKETQYF. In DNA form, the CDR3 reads TGTGCCAGCAGTTATACCCGGGACTCGAAAGAGACCCAGTACTTC.